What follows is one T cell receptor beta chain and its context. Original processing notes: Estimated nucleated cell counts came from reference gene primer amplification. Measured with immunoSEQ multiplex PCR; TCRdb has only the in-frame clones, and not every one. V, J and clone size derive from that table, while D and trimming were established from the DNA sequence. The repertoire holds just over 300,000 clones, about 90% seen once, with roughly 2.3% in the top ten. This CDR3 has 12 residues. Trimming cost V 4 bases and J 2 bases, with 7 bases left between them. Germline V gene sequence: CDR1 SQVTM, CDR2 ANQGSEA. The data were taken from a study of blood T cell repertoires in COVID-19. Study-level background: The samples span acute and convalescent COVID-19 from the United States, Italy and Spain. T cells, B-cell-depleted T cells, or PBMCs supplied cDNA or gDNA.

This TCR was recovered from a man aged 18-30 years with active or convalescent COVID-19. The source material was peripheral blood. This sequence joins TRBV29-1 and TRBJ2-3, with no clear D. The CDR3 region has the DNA TGCAGCGTTGTCTCAGACACAGATACGCAGTATTTT. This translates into CSVVSDTDTQYF.